Listed here are 12 T cell receptor beta chains from one sample, sequenced in a study of blood T cell repertoires in COVID-19. The assay was immunoSEQ multiplex PCR, and TCRdb's table has in-frame clones only and misses some. Among approximately 300,000 clones, around nine tenths were seen once, and the ten largest hold 3% to 4%. Sequenced sample: peripheral blood. The receptor source for this set is a woman aged 45-65 years with active or convalescent COVID-19.

The rearrangement joins TRBV25-1 to TRBJ1-3, with 8 bases fitting TRBD1. CDR1 is MGHDK, CDR2 SYGVNS, per germline. V shed 5 bases, J shed 4 bases, and the junction held 7 bases outside the gene matches. CDR3 length: 15 amino acids. CDR3 loop: CASSPGGAGGNTIYF. For the CDR3, the DNA is TGTGCCAGCAGTCCAGGGGGCGCGGGAGGAAACACCATATATTTT.

The gene calls are TRBV5-1 and TRBJ1-3; TRBD1 agrees at 7 bases. CDR3 length: 13 residues. Germline-derived CDR1 and CDR2 are SGHRS and YFSETQ. J gave up 5 bases and V 5 bases, and 4 bases lay outside the gene matches. The DNA for the CDR3 is TGCGCCAGCAGTTGGGACAGAAGAAACACCATATATTTT. Translation: CASSWDRRNTIYF.

The chain couples TRBV9 to TRBJ2-3; TRBD2 aligns across 7 bases. This CDR3 spans 17 amino acids. The junction had 10 bases not matched to a gene; V was cut back by 3 bases and J by 0 bases. Germline V gene sequence: CDR1 SGDLS, CDR2 YYNGEE. The CDR3 sequence: CASSATRDYASTDTQYF. CDR3 DNA sequence: TGTGCCAGCAGCGCTACCCGGGACTACGCTAGCACAGATACGCAGTATTTT. Together with reference TRBV9 and TRBJ2-3, the CDR3 gives the full variable domain: DSGVTQTPKHLITATGQRVTLRCSPRSGDLSVYWYQQSLDQGLQFLIQYYNGEERAKGNILERFSAQQFPDLHSELNLSSLELGDSALYFCASSATRDYASTDTQYFGPGTRLTVL.

As DNA, the CDR3 is TGTGCCAGCAGCCCTCTCGGGACAGCGAACACTGAAGCTTTCTTT. Protein product: CASSPLGTANTEAFF. This chain links TRBV7-3 with TRBJ1-1, with 7 bases aligning to TRBD1. This CDR3 spans 15 amino acids. Per germline, CDR1 SGHTA and CDR2 FQGTGA. Trimming took 5 bases from V and 1 from J; bases not matched to a gene: 7.

V is TRBV4-3 and J is TRBJ2-5; 7 bases are shared with TRBD1. The CDR3 has 17 amino acids. V lost 0 bases and J lost 3; bases outside the gene matches: 10. CDR1 is LGHNA, CDR2 YSLEER, per germline. The CDR3 DNA reads TGCGCCAGCAGCCAAGACCCCACCAGGGGGATCAAAGAGACCCAGTACTTC. Amino acids: CASSQDPTRGIKETQYF.

The rearrangement uses TRBV6-6 and TRBJ1-1; 8 nucleotides match TRBD1. Germline values: CDR1 MNHNY, CDR2 SVGAGI (reference sequence). Trimming at V came to 2 bases and at J to 5 bases, leaving 10 bases not matched to a gene. This CDR3 region has 16 residues. The CDR3 DNA reads as TGTGCCAGCAGTTACACCAGGGGGCTAAGGGGGACTGAAGCTTTCTTT. Residues: CASSYTRGLRGTEAFF.

A remark on this clone: An end of the junction does not agree with germline; a read error may underlie this. This rearrangement joins TRBV7-3 to TRBJ2-3; 9 bases are a match to TRBD2. This CDR3 has 16 amino acids. Germline V gene data show CDR1 as SGHTA and CDR2 as FQGTGA. The CDR3 loop reads CASRSLAGTSRDTQYF. The CDR3, as DNA: TGTGCCAGCAGATCACTTGCCGGGACTAGCAGAGATACGCAGTATTTT.

The rearrangement links TRBV7-9 to TRBJ1-4; D is possibly TRBD1 (6 bases). The CDR3 covers 14 residues. Germline V CDR1 and CDR2: SEHNR, FQNEAQ (reference sequence). Trimming removed 3 bases at V and 8 bases at J, with 13 bases between. CDR3 sequence: CASSFSGTKEKLFF. DNA of the CDR3: TGTGCCAGCAGCTTTTCCGGGACAAAAGAAAAACTGTTTTTT.

Only one count was recorded for this clone. The rearrangement uses TRBV18 and TRBJ1-1; tentative D call: TRBD1 (5 bases). The V and J ends lost 3 bases and 2 bases respectively, with 13 bases between them. The CDR3 covers 15 residues. The germline V gene has CDR1 KGHSH and CDR2 LQKENI. The DNA of the CDR3 is TGTGCCAGCTCACCTGTCACAGGCCGTAACACTGAAGCTTTCTTT. Protein sequence: CASSPVTGRNTEAFF.

The chain is built from TRBV9 and TRBJ2-3, with TRBD1 matching 9 bases. This CDR3 has 18 amino acids. Germline V gene sequence: CDR1 SGDLS, CDR2 YYNGEE. With V trimmed by 6 bases and J by 1 base, 15 bases remained unmatched. The DNA of the CDR3 is TGTGCCAGCACTTCTGACCCAACAGGGGGCTATGGCACAGATACGCAGTATTTT. It encodes CASTSDPTGGYGTDTQYF.

The chain recombines TRBV7-2 with TRBJ2-5, with 10 bases that match TRBD1. This CDR3 contains 18 residues. V gave up 4 bases and J gave up 2 bases; unmatched junction bases: 13. The germline gives CDR1 SGHTA, CDR2 FQGNSA. This CDR3 reads CASSSPGQGLGGQETQYF. The CDR3 coding sequence is TGTGCCAGCAGCTCACCGGGACAGGGGTTAGGGGGACAAGAGACCCAGTACTTC.

This clone was counted only a few times. This chain joins TRBV28 and TRBJ1-3; D is possibly TRBD1 (5 bases). Germline assignment: CDR1 MDHEN and CDR2 SYDVKM. The CDR3 has 14 residues. V was cut by 7 bases and J by 1 base, with 11 bases left in between. DNA of the CDR3: TGTGCCAGCACCCCCGGGGGATCTGGAAACACCATATATTTT. Its translation: CASTPGGSGNTIYF. Filled out from reference TRBV28 and TRBJ1-3, the complete variable domain reads DVKVTQSSRYLVKRTGEKVFLECVQDMDHENMFWYRQDPGLGLRLIYFSYDVKMKEKGDIPEGYSVSREKKERFSLILESASTNQTSMYLCASTPGGSGNTIYFGEGSWLTVV.